The rows below give T cell receptor beta chains drawn from one sample of a study of T cell responses to AZD1222 COVID-19 vaccine. Assay: immunoSEQ multiplex PCR; the TCRdb copy retains only in-frame clones and omits some. The profile shows some 140,000 clones, around 90% of them singletons. Sequencing was performed on peripheral blood, taken on day 0 of AZD1222 vaccination. All receptors derive from an adult in good health. CDR3s include the opening cysteine and the closing phenylalanine or tryptophan. Fields, in order: J gene, V gene, clone size, D gene, CDR3 DNA, CDR3 protein. A D gene is named only where the DNA matches it firmly. Clone sizes are given selectively: once, few, many, or a class where the clone is expanded.

>TRBJ2-2|TRBV18|-|-
TGTGCCAGCTCACCACCCGGACGGCTATTAGCATCCTACACCGGGGAGCTGTTTTTT
CASSPPGRLLASYTGELFF
>TRBJ2-1|TRBV11-1|-|-
TGTGCCAGCAGCACCAGAACAGGGGACGGGAGGAATGAGCAGTTCTTC
CASSTRTGDGRNEQFF
>TRBJ2-2|TRBV7-2|-|-
TGTGCCAGCAGCTTAGGCAGGACAGACGGGGAGCTGTTTTTT
CASSLGRTDGELFF
>TRBJ2-4|TRBV18|-|TRBD1
TGTGCCAGCTCACCAGACAGGGCAGTAGCCAAAAACATTCAGTACTTC
CASSPDRAVAKNIQYF
>TRBJ2-7|TRBV5-4|-|TRBD2
TGTGCCAGCAGCGTCGGACTAGCGGAAGGAAATTACGAGCAGTACTTC
CASSVGLAEGNYEQYF
>TRBJ1-1|TRBV6-2/TRBV6-3|-|TRBD1
TGTGCCAGCAGTTTGACAGGGGGTACTGAAGCTTTCTTT
CASSLTGGTEAFF
>TRBJ2-2|TRBV9|-|TRBD2
TGTGCCAGCAGCGTAGGGGTACTAGCGGGTACCGGGGAGCTGTTTTTT
CASSVGVLAGTGELFF
>TRBJ2-1|TRBV11-2|-|-
TGTGCCAGCAGCTTACTGGGGCGGAAGACAGGGCAGTTCTTC
CASSLLGRKTGQFF
>TRBJ1-1|TRBV4-3|once|TRBD1
TGCGCCAGCAGCCAAGGCTTGACAGGGGGCGCGGGAACTGAAGCTTTCTTT
CASSQGLTGGAGTEAFF
>TRBJ2-3|TRBV11-2|-|-
TGTGCCAGCAGCTTGCGCGACAGCCTCACAGATACGCAGTATTTT
CASSLRDSLTDTQYF